This T cell receptor beta chain was identified in a study of shared T cell receptors in the human thymus. Profiling relied on immunoSEQ multiplex PCR, and the TCRdb table lists in-frame clones only, not all of them. This table has more than 550,000 clones, 80% to 90% appearing once. As for this clone: A read error may produce the germline difference seen at one junction end.

The CDR3 has 15 amino acids. Germline values: CDR1 MGHRA, CDR2 YSYEKL. This same sample was also taken into another study, of human thymus T cells.

The sequence was collected from a girl under three years old with a congenital heart defect. The source material was thymocytes. This chain joins TRBV4-1 and TRBJ1-1; 7 bases are a match to TRBD1. For the CDR3, the DNA is TGCGTCAGCAGCCAAGAGGACAGGAGGAACACTGAAGCTTTCTTT. Amino acids: CVSSQEDRRNTEAFF.